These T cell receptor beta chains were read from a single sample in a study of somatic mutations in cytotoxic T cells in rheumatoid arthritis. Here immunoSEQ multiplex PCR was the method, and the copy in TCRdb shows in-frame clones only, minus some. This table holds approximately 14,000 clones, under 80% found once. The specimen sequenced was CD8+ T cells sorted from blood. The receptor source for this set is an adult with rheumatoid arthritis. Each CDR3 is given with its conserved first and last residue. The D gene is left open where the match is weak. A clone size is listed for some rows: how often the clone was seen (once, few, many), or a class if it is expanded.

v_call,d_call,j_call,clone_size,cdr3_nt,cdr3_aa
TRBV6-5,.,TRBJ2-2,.,TGTGCCAGCAGTTACAACCAACTAAACACCGGGGAGCTGTTTTTT,CASSYNQLNTGELFF
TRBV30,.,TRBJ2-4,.,TGTGCCTGGGAGAAAGGGACAAGTAACATTCAGTACTTC,CAWEKGTSNIQYF
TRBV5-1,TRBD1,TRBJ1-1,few,TGCGCCAGCAGCATAGACAGGGTCGCTGAAGCTTTCTTT,CASSIDRVAEAFF
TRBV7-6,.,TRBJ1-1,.,TGTGCCAGCAGCTTAGGGGCCGCGAACACTGAAGCTTTCTTT,CASSLGAANTEAFF
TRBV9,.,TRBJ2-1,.,TGTGCCAGCAGCGTAATAGCTGATGAGCAGTTCTTC,CASSVIADEQFF
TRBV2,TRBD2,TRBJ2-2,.,TGTGCCAGCAGTGACCCGACTAGCGGGGGGGAAATTGGGGAGCTGTTTTTT,CASSDPTSGGEIGELFF
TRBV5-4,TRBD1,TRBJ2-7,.,TGTGCCAGCAGCTGGGGACAGGGTGCTCTTCCCTACGAGCAGTACTTC,CASSWGQGALPYEQYF
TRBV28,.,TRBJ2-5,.,TGTGCCAGCAGTTTATTCCGGACAACGGAGACCCAGTACTTC,CASSLFRTTETQYF
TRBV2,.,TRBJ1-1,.,TGTGCCAGCAGTGAACAGGGGACGGACACTGAAGCTTTCTTT,CASSEQGTDTEAFF
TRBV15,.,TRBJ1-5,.,TGTGCCACCAGCAGAGATTGGCAGTCCGGACAGCCCCAGCATTTT,CATSRDWQSGQPQHF
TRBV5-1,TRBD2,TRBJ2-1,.,TGCGCCAGCAGCTTCCGGGACTACCATGAGCAGTTCTTC,CASSFRDYHEQFF
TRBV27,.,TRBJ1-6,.,TGTGCCAGCAGACGTGGACAGAGGAGCTCCTATAATTCACCCCTCCACTTT,CASRRGQRSSYNSPLHF
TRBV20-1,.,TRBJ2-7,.,TGCAGTGCTAGAGATCCCCCTGAGTGGTACTTC,CSARDPPEWYF
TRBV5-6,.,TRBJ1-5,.,TGTGCCAGCAGCTTGGGTTGGGAACCTAATCAGCCCCAGCATTTT,CASSLGWEPNQPQHF
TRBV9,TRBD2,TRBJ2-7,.,TGTGCCAGCAGCGTAGGCAGCGGGGCACCCTACGAGCAGTACTTC,CASSVGSGAPYEQYF
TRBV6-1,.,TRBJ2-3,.,TGTGCCAGCAGTGAACTCCCTACAGGGTTGGTAGATACGCAGTATTTT,CASSELPTGLVDTQYF
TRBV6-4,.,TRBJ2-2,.,TGTGCCAGCAGTGTAAACGACGGCGGGGAGCTGTTTTTT,CASSVNDGGELFF
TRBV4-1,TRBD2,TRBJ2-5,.,TGCGCCAGCAGTACGCCAGCGGGGGGGCTCAGGGAGACCCAGTACTTC,CASSTPAGGLRETQYF
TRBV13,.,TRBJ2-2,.,TGTGCCAGCACGGGGGACCACGTCGCCGGGGAGCTGTTTTTT,CASTGDHVAGELFF
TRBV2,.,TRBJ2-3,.,TGTGCCAGCAGTGAAGGAGGACTTCCTGCAGATACGCAGTATTTT,CASSEGGLPADTQYF
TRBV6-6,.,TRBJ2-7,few,TGTGCCAGCAGTAACTGGGACACGGGGAGCTCCTACGAGCAGTACTTC,CASSNWDTGSSYEQYF
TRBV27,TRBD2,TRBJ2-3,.,TGTGCCAGCAGCCCCGGGACTAGCCTCACAGATACGCAGTATTTT,CASSPGTSLTDTQYF
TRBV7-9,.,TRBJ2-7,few,TGTGCCAGCAGCCGTGGTTACTACGAGCAGTACTTC,CASSRGYYEQYF
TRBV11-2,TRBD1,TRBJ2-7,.,TGTGCCAGCAGCCTCGGGACAGGGGGCTACGAGCAGTACTTC,CASSLGTGGYEQYF
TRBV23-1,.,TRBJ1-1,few,TGCGCCAGCAGTCAGGGGAGACCGGCGAGGGTGACTGAAGCTTTCTTT,CASSQGRPARVTEAFF
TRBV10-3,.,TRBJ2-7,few,TGTGCCATCAGTGAGGGGCGGGCGGGATACTTC,CAISEGRAGYF
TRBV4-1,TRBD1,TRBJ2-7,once,TGCGCCAGCAGCCACGGACAGGGGGCATCCTACGAGCAGTACTTC,CASSHGQGASYEQYF
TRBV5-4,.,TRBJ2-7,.,TGTGCCAGCAGCTTTCCAGGGAGCGACGAGCAGTACTTC,CASSFPGSDEQYF
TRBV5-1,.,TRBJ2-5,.,TGCGCCAGCAGCTCATCCGGGACGAAAGAGACCCAGTACTTC,CASSSSGTKETQYF
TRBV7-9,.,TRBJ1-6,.,TGTGCCAGCAGCCCACCCGGACAGCGGGGAGTTCAACCCCTCCACTTT,CASSPPGQRGVQPLHF
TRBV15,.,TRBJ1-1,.,TGTGCCACCAGCGAGGATTGGAACACTGAAGCTTTCTTT,CATSEDWNTEAFF
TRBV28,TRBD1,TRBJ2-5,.,TGTGCCAGCAGTCCGGGACAGGGGGATCAAGAGACCCAGTACTTC,CASSPGQGDQETQYF
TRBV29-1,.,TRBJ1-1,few,TGCAGCGTTGAAGACGGAGTAAACACTGAAGCTTTCTTT,CSVEDGVNTEAFF
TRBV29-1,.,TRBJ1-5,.,TGCAGCGTCCACTGGGGGGTAGATCAGCCCCAGCATTTT,CSVHWGVDQPQHF
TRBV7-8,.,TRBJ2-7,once,TGTGCCAGCAGTCTTGACAGCTGGTCGCACGAGCAGTACTTC,CASSLDSWSHEQYF
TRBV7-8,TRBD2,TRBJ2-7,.,TGTGCCAGCAGCTTAGGGGCTAGCGGGAGGGGTGAGCAGTACTTC,CASSLGASGRGEQYF
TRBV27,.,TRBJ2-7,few,TGTGCCAGCAGTTTATCGGGGGGGCCCTACGAGCAGTACTTC,CASSLSGGPYEQYF
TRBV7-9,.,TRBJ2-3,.,TGTGCCAGCAGCTTAGCTCGTCAGGGCCGACCTTCGGCTGATACGCAGTATTTT,CASSLARQGRPSADTQYF
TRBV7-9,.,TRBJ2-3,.,TGTGCCAGCAGCCACGCCACCGGGAGAGGGACAGATACGCAGTATTTT,CASSHATGRGTDTQYF
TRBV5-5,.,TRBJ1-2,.,TGTGCCAGCAGCTTGGGGACGGACAGCACCTTC,CASSLGTDSTF
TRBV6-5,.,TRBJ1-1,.,TGTGCCAGCAGTTACGTGCTGGGGAACACTGAAGCTTTCTTT,CASSYVLGNTEAFF
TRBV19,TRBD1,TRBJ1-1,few,TGTGCCAGTAGTATCCAGGGGGCCTTGGAAGCTTTCTTT,CASSIQGALEAFF
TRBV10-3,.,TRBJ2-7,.,TGTGCCATCAGTGAGTCGTCAGGCATAGCCTACGAGCAGTACTTC,CAISESSGIAYEQYF
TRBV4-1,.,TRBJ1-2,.,TGCGCCAGCAGCCAAGTTTCGGGCAGCTATGGCTACACCTTC,CASSQVSGSYGYTF
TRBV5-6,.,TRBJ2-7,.,TGTGCCAGCAGCCTGGGACAATCCTACGAGCAGTACTTC,CASSLGQSYEQYF
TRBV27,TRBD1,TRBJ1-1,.,TGTGCCAGCAGTTTAGCAGGGGGCGCGGGTATAAACACTGAAGCTTTCTTT,CASSLAGGAGINTEAFF
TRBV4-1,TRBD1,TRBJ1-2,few,TGCGCCAGCAGACCCGGGACAGATTTTTATGGCTACACCTTC,CASRPGTDFYGYTF
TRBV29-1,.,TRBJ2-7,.,TGCAGCGTTCGGGGACTTTCCTACGAGCAGTACTTC,CSVRGLSYEQYF
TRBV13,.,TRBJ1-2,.,TGTGCCAGCAGTACCCAGGGGCGGGGGAGAGATGGCTACACCTTC,CASSTQGRGRDGYTF
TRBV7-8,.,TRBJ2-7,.,TGTGCCAGCAGCTCCTCGATCCTCCCTACGAACGAGCAGTACTTC,CASSSSILPTNEQYF
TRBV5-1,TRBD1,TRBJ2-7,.,TGCGCCAGCAGCTTGGACTACGGGACAGTTGCCTACGAGCAGTACTTC,CASSLDYGTVAYEQYF
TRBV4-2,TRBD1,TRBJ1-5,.,TGTGCCAGCAGCCAACTAGGACAGGGTCATCAGCCCCAGCATTTT,CASSQLGQGHQPQHF
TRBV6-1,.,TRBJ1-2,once,TGTGCCAGCAGTGGGCTTAAGGGGCCAAACTATGGCTACACCTTC,CASSGLKGPNYGYTF
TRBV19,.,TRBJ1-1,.,TGTGCCAGTAGCCCCCCCGGAAACATTGGGTACACTGAAGCTTTCTTT,CASSPPGNIGYTEAFF